This TCR beta chain stems from a study of T-cell memory formation after mild COVID-19. MiXCR, run by TCRdb on the 5' RACE reads, gives a single entry per CDR3 protein. The sample lists roughly 400,000 distinct CDR3 sequences; around 17% were seen once. General observations from the study: CD4+ contracting clones were mainly CM and EM; CD8+ ones, EMRA.

This CDR3 spans 15 amino acids. Germline values: CDR1 MNHNY, CDR2 SVGAGI (reference sequence). J gave up 4 bases and V 5 bases, and 4 bases lay outside the gene matches. As regards this clonotype: Its antigen is not identified.

The chain links TRBV6-6 to TRBJ2-3, with 12 bases matching TRBD1. This receptor was obtained from a man between 18 and 29 years old who had mild COVID-19 (a few samples of this study predate the infection). Cell type and time point are not known. Sequencing was done on a sample of PBMCs or a T cell subset sorted from them (not recorded which). In DNA form, the CDR3 reads TGTGCCAGCAGTAACCGGGACAGGGGGCCAGATACGCAGTATTTT. The encoded protein is CASSNRDRGPDTQYF.